The clone carrying this TCR beta chain was found a few times. As yet, its antigen is unknown. This sample stems from a study of T cells after yellow fever vaccination. Study as a whole: Fractions containing few cells were prepared with SMART-Seq v4 Ultra Low Input.

CDR3 length: 13 amino acids. Between the trimmed V and J ends, which lost 8 bases and 5 bases, there was a span of 15 bases. Regarding the study as a whole: A small share of clonotypes appeared in both CD4 and CD8 compartments. Reappearance after the booster was observed for most primary-vaccination clones (about 96% CD4, about 91% CD8). FACS-sorted repertoires could contain abundant clonotypes contaminating from the bulk population.

TCRdb analysed the 5' RACE reads with MiXCR anew, one entry per CDR3 protein. The data contain approximately 300,000 distinct CDR3 sequences, about 10% of them singletons. The chain is built from TRBV12-3 or TRBV12-4 and TRBJ1-1; no definite D call. This specimen was CD4+ T cells sorted from PBMCs, taken 45 days after the yellow fever booster vaccination. The receptor comes from a man younger than 35 who received the YFV17D yellow fever vaccine. DNA of the CDR3: TGTGCCAGCCGTCCGCCAGGTGGGACTGAAGCTTTCTTT. Amino acids: CASRPPGGTEAFF.